This T cell receptor beta chain was retrieved from a study of cytomegalovirus exposure and HLA in healthy donors. In its sample, this clone was seen once. This table comes from immunoSEQ multiplex PCR, and its TCRdb copy is limited to in-frame clones, with some not included. The sample gives roughly 150,000 clones, roughly nine tenths of which show up once; 0.55% to 0.8% is in the top ten. Germline lookup yields CDR1 MNHEY and CDR2 SVGAGI. V dropped 5 bases and J dropped 8 bases, with 19 bases sitting between them. The CDR3 sequence is 15 residues long. The sequenced sample was PBMCs. This TCR was recovered from a man between 18 and 35 years old in good health and CMV-seronegative. The chain carries TRBV6-5 and TRBJ1-5, with a weak D call TRBD1 (6 bases). The CDR3 DNA reads TGTGCCAGCAGTCCCGGACAGTCTAGGTTTGAGCCCCAGCATTTT. Amino acids: CASSPGQSRFEPQHF.